This TCR beta chain stems from a study of blood T cell repertoires in COVID-19. Study-wide context: PBMCs, B-cell-depleted T cells, or T cells provided the cDNA or gDNA that made up the material.

Clones were sequenced by immunoSEQ multiplex PCR, and TCRdb holds only the in-frame ones, with some missing. The sample consists of 250,000 to 300,000 clones, approximately 89% of them appearing once. Sequencing was done on a sample of peripheral blood. The receptor was isolated from a woman in her twenties or thirties with COVID-19, enrolled during active disease.

CDR3 sequence reads: CASSFPTGEITEAFF. In DNA form, the CDR3 reads TGCGCCAGCAGCTTTCCGACAGGGGAGATCACTGAAGCTTTCTTT. V gene TRBV5-1 combines with J gene TRBJ1-1; 8 bases agree with TRBD1. This CDR3 has 15 residues. In germline, CDR1 is SGHRS, CDR2 YFSETQ. With V trimmed by 2 bases and J by 4 bases, 7 bases remained unmatched.